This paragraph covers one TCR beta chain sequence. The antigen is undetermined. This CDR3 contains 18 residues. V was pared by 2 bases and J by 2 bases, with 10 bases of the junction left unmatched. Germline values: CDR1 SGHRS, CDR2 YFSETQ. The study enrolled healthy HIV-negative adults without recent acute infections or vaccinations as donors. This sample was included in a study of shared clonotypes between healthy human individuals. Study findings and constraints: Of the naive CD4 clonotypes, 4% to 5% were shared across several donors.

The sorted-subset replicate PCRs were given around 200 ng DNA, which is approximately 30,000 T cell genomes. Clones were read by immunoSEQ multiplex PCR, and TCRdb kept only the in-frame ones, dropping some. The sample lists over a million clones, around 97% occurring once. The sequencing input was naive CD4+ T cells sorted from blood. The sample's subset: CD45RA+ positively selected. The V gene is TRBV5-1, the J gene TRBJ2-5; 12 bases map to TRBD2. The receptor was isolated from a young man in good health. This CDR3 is CASSFRLAGVGRQETQYF. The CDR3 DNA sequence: TGCGCCAGCAGCTTTAGACTAGCGGGAGTAGGTCGGCAAGAGACCCAGTACTTC.